This TCR beta chain originates from a study of blood T cell repertoires in COVID-19 (dated by TCRdb to between 2020 and 2021). Regarding the complete study: Samples from collaborators originated in the United States, Italy and Spain and spanned both the acute and convalescent phases of COVID-19. The material from the prospective study consisted of cDNA or gDNA derived from T cells, B-cell-depleted T cells, or PBMCs. Subjects who had been exposed to COVID-19, were actively infected with it, or had recovered from it provided the deeply sampled blood TCRbeta repertoires that made up the dataset. The repertoires were released in a freely available public database meant as a resource for research on the immune response to SARS-CoV-2. Samples were obtained from the ongoing ImmuneRACE study (first 160 participants) and from roughly 1,300 subjects provided by 6 global collaborators. The sample metadata nearly always contained a de-identified subject ID, COVID-19 status, age in years and sex. Where available, HLA class I and class II types were taken from metadata supplied by the sample provider and were not determined by assay-based typing. The full study reports these points: Clinical and demographic metadata were provided uncurated, with the amount varying by source and participant.

V lost 4 bases and J lost 0 bases, and the count of bases not matched to a germline gene is 10. From its cysteine to its phenylalanine, the CDR3 spans 18 amino acids. The CDR3 DNA has 54 bases and is translated from base 1. According to the germline V gene, CDR1 reads SNHLY and CDR2 reads FYNNEI. TCRbeta CDR3 regions were amplified from genomic DNA by means of the immunoSEQ Assay, a bias-controlled multiplex PCR. The source study handled its data this way. Nucleated cell counts per sample were estimated from amplification of reference gene primers within the assay. To quantify the absolute abundance of each unique TCRbeta CDR3 rearrangement, sequence reads were collapsed and filtered. Productive Simpson clonality was computed per sample as the square root of Simpson's diversity index over productive rearrangements. TCRdb mirrors the immuneACCESS table, restricted to in-frame sequences. Some clones are absent from its copies; in checked studies, under half trace to an unresolved V gene, and the reason for the others is unknown. V and J calls and clone size are those listed in that table; D and trimming were worked out from the DNA. Within this sample are approximately 160,000 clones, with about 90% of them counted one time only. In total, the top ten clones hold roughly 4.1% of the sample.

Collaborating institutions collected whole blood in K2EDTA tubes following their own protocols. For TCRbeta analysis, collaborators shipped samples as frozen whole blood, isolated PBMCs, or DNA extracted from either of those sample types. A remark on this clone: The clone's antigen remains unknown. Per-base quality was not reported, and no clone a single base away is much larger than it.

The rearranged chain carries TRBV2 and TRBJ2-3, and TRBD1 matches 10 of the central bases. The sequenced material came from peripheral blood. The sequence came from a woman between 65 and 79 years old with acute or convalescent COVID-19. The CDR3 is CASSVWGQGISSTDTQYF. The base sequence is TGTGCCAGCAGTGTGTGGGGACAGGGGATTTCTAGCACAGATACGCAGTATTTT.